A selection of T cell receptor beta chains follows, all from one sample in a study of monozygotic twins with inflammatory bowel disease. TCRdb derives one entry per CDR3 protein from the 5' RACE reads, leaving out DNA. The sample table includes some 83,000 distinct CDR3 sequences. The sequencing sample was made of blood. Every receptor here comes from a human donor with ulcerative colitis or Crohn's disease, or a healthy co-twin of an affected twin (not recorded which). Each CDR3 is given with its conserved first and last residue. Each record gives: J gene, V gene, CDR3 protein.

j_call: TRBJ2-3; v_call: TRBV7-3; cdr3_aa: CASSSQGAGDTQYF
j_call: TRBJ2-1; v_call: TRBV20-1; cdr3_aa: CSASGTGTSNEQFF
j_call: TRBJ1-4; v_call: TRBV5-1; cdr3_aa: CASSLLESGEKLFF
j_call: TRBJ2-5; v_call: TRBV20-1; cdr3_aa: CSARVGSGYQETQYF
j_call: TRBJ2-7; v_call: TRBV2; cdr3_aa: CASSKTGTVWYEQYF
j_call: TRBJ1-1; v_call: TRBV10-3; cdr3_aa: CAISEGRGGKVEAFF
j_call: TRBJ1-1; v_call: TRBV19; cdr3_aa: CASSTGGTNTEAFF
j_call: TRBJ2-3; v_call: TRBV20-1; cdr3_aa: CSASWAGGTDTQYF
j_call: TRBJ1-2; v_call: TRBV27; cdr3_aa: CASSLGAGAYGYTF
j_call: TRBJ2-3; v_call: TRBV20-1; cdr3_aa: CSATSSGGARDTQYF
j_call: TRBJ1-2; v_call: TRBV10-3; cdr3_aa: CAISESGHNNYGYTF
j_call: TRBJ2-1; v_call: TRBV19; cdr3_aa: CASRAGVSSYNEQFF
j_call: TRBJ1-5; v_call: TRBV2; cdr3_aa: CASSEGEGWQPQHF
j_call: TRBJ2-1; v_call: TRBV7-2; cdr3_aa: CASSLGRDDEQFF
j_call: TRBJ2-7; v_call: TRBV5-1; cdr3_aa: CASSRTGGSSYEQYF
j_call: TRBJ2-5; v_call: TRBV12-3/TRBV12-4; cdr3_aa: CASSLHGIQETQYF
j_call: TRBJ1-2; v_call: TRBV7-2; cdr3_aa: CASSFKPRYGYTF
j_call: TRBJ2-3; v_call: TRBV7-9; cdr3_aa: CASSLVEGDTQYF
j_call: TRBJ2-7; v_call: TRBV6-5; cdr3_aa: CASHGTGSYEQYF
j_call: TRBJ1-2; v_call: TRBV10-3; cdr3_aa: CAISESETNYGYTF
j_call: TRBJ1-1; v_call: TRBV3-1; cdr3_aa: CASSQDLIRNTEAFF
j_call: TRBJ2-3; v_call: TRBV12-3/TRBV12-4; cdr3_aa: CASRTSSPTSGGPTDTQYF
j_call: TRBJ1-5; v_call: TRBV5-6; cdr3_aa: CASSSGRGPQHF
j_call: TRBJ1-1; v_call: TRBV2; cdr3_aa: CASRETGVNGEAFF
j_call: TRBJ2-7; v_call: TRBV7-9; cdr3_aa: CASSFSSYEQYF
j_call: TRBJ2-5; v_call: TRBV3-1; cdr3_aa: CASSQVLAGGGETQYF
j_call: TRBJ2-7; v_call: TRBV5-1; cdr3_aa: CASSEIPGGYEQYF
j_call: TRBJ1-6; v_call: TRBV6-1; cdr3_aa: CASRLPGQGGSPLHF
j_call: TRBJ2-3; v_call: TRBV12-3/TRBV12-4; cdr3_aa: CASSPSGAGGDTQYF
j_call: TRBJ2-7; v_call: TRBV5-1; cdr3_aa: CASSVTSGGSYEQYF
j_call: TRBJ2-2; v_call: TRBV3-1; cdr3_aa: CASSHGVVNTGELFF